The sequence of this T cell receptor beta chain was determined in a study of cytomegalovirus exposure and HLA in healthy donors. The germline gives CDR1 MDHEN, CDR2 SYDVKM. CDR3 size: 15 residues. V gave up 6 bases and J gave up 5 bases; unmatched junction bases: 8. PCR employed 60 Vbeta and 13 Jbeta primers. The table came from immunoSEQ multiplex PCR; TCRdb's copy has only in-frame clones and leaves some out. The sample holds tens of thousands of clones, less than 85% seen once. The sequence was obtained from a male donor in good health and CMV-seronegative. Sequencing was performed on PBMCs. The chain recombines TRBV28 with TRBJ1-5, with 9 positions matching TRBD1. The CDR3 sequence is CASSSDRGIDQPQHF. The CDR3 DNA follows: TGTGCCAGCAGCTCGGACAGGGGAATCGATCAGCCCCAGCATTTT.